One sample yielded the 11 T cell receptor beta chains listed below, sequenced in a study of post-analysis software for immune sequencing data. Unique molecular identifiers tagged the TCR beta cDNA libraries. Using its own MiXCR run on the PCR reads, TCRdb lists one record per CDR3 protein. The sample yields about half a million distinct CDR3 sequences, 30% to 40% seen once. No cognate antigen is known for these TCRs. Findings and limits, study-wide: Elevated frequency relative to controls characterized several TRBV segments in patients, TRBV5-6, TRBV5-1 and TRBV20-1 among them.

Sequenced: blood. These receptor sequences come from a girl aged 2-17 years with multiple sclerosis.

J is TRBJ2-4 and V is TRBV2; D is undetermined. Trimming stripped 2 bases from V and 1 base from J, with 6 bases between. The CDR3 consists of 14 residues. Germline V gives CDR1 SNHLY, CDR2 FYNNEI. The CDR3 region is CASSELGAKNIQYF. CDR3 DNA: TGTGCCAGCAGTGAATTAGGCGCCAAAAACATTCAGTACTTC. The full variable domain, rest sourced from reference TRBV2 and TRBJ2-4, is EPEVTQTPSHQVTQMGQEVILRCVPISNHLYFYWYRQILGQKVEFLVSFYNNEISEKSEIFDDQFSVERPDGSNFTLKIRSTKLEDSAMYFCASSELGAKNIQYFGAGTRLSVL.

The chain uses TRBV20-1 and TRBJ2-7, with D uncertain. CDR1 is DFQATT and CDR2 is SNEGSKA in the germline V gene (reference sequence). The CDR3 totals 12 residues. Trimming shortened V by 3 bases and J by 4 bases, and 10 bases separated the two germline ends. CDR3 nucleotides: TGCAGTGCTAGGGGTCGAATTTACGAGCAGTACTTC. It translates to CSARGRIYEQYF.

The rearrangement joins TRBV6-5 to TRBJ1-6; TRBD1 aligns across 9 bases. Germline V gene lookup returns CDR1 MNHEY and CDR2 SVGAGI. CDR3 length: 18 amino acids. Trimming cost V 0 bases and J 3 bases; bases outside gene matches: 6. The chain's CDR3 is CASSYSRGTGHYNSPLHF. The DNA of the CDR3 is TGTGCCAGCAGTTACTCGAGGGGGACAGGGCACTATAATTCACCCCTCCACTTT.

Many counts were recorded for this clonotype. The rearrangement links TRBV15 to TRBJ2-1, with TRBD2 as a possible D gene (6 bases). Germline lookup yields CDR1 LNHNV and CDR2 YYDKDF (reference sequence). This CDR3 has 16 amino acids. Trimming cost V 4 bases and J 7 bases, with 20 bases left between them. CDR3: CATSMGRASDGNEQFF. Here the CDR3 DNA reads TGTGCCACCAGCATGGGGCGGGCTAGCGACGGGAATGAGCAGTTCTTC.

The chain recombines TRBV7-9 with TRBJ2-5, with TRBD1 as a possible D gene (7 bases). The end of the DNA is better explained by TRBJ2-7, so the J call may be wrong. CDR1 SEHNR and CDR2 FQNEAQ come from the germline V gene (reference sequence). The CDR3 runs 15 residues. The CDR3 loop reads CASSLVGQGGYEQYF. The CDR3 bases are TGTGCCAGCAGTCTCGTGGGGCAGGGGGGATACGAGCAGTACTTC.

The chain links TRBV7-2 to TRBJ2-5, with a weak D call TRBD2 (5 bases). Matching the DNA end better, TRBJ2-7 makes the J call doubtful. The CDR3 runs to 14 residues. The germline CDR1 and CDR2 sequences are SGHTA and FQGNSA. CDR3 residues: CASSLGLRGYEQYF. The CDR3 region has the DNA TGTGCCAGCAGCTTAGGACTTCGGGGCTACGAGCAGTACTTC.

Details on this clonotype: A single base separates this from a much larger clone, so it may be a read error. V gene TRBV20-1 combines with J gene TRBJ1-2, with D possibly matching TRBD1 (6 bases). The CDR3 loop spans 12 amino acids. V dropped 6 bases and J dropped 6 bases, with 14 bases sitting between them. CDR1 is DFQATT and CDR2 is SNEGSKA in the germline V gene (reference sequence). The DNA of the CDR3 is TGCAGTGCAGGGTTCAGGGGAGATGGCTACACCTTC. Its translation is CSAGFRGDGYTF.

The chain is built from TRBV3-1 and TRBJ2-1, with 9 bases lining up with TRBD2. V lost 6 bases to trimming and J lost 6 bases; unmatched junction nucleotides: 12. Germline assignment: CDR1 LGHDT and CDR2 YNNKEL (reference sequence). The CDR3 is 16 amino acids. The CDR3 here is CASRSRAGGPGNEQFF. CDR3 bases: TGTGCCAGCAGGTCCCGCGCGGGGGGGCCGGGCAATGAGCAGTTCTTC.

In this sample, this clonotype turned up many times. The chain has TRBV10-3 and TRBJ2-1; the match to TRBD2 covers 9 bases. The CDR3 runs 15 residues. The trim removed 10 bases at V and 0 bases at J, leaving 7 bases unmatched. Germline V gene sequence: CDR1 ENHRY, CDR2 SYGVKD. The CDR3, as DNA: TGTGCCACCCGGGCGGGGGGGAGCTCCTACAATGAGCAGTTCTTC. Its protein is CATRAGGSSYNEQFF.

V usage is TRBV20-1 and J usage is TRBJ2-3; 8 nucleotides align to TRBD2. The CDR3 is made up of 16 amino acids. Germline V gene sequence: CDR1 DFQATT, CDR2 SNEGSKA (reference sequence). The V segment lost 3 bases and the J segment 0 bases; nucleotides outside the gene matches: 8. CDR3 region: CSARLLAGDSTDTQYF. The CDR3 region has the DNA TGCAGTGCTAGGTTGCTAGCGGGCGATAGCACAGATACGCAGTATTTT.

V is TRBV4-2 and J is TRBJ2-1, with TRBD2 matching 9 bases. The CDR3 length is 19 residues. Trimming cost V 3 bases and J 6 bases; bases outside gene matches: 18. The V gene's germline CDR1 is LGHNA and CDR2 YNFKEQ. CDR3 residues: CASSHPLFASGVGINEQFF. The CDR3 DNA reads TGTGCCAGCAGCCACCCACTCTTCGCTAGCGGGGTAGGGATCAATGAGCAGTTCTTC.